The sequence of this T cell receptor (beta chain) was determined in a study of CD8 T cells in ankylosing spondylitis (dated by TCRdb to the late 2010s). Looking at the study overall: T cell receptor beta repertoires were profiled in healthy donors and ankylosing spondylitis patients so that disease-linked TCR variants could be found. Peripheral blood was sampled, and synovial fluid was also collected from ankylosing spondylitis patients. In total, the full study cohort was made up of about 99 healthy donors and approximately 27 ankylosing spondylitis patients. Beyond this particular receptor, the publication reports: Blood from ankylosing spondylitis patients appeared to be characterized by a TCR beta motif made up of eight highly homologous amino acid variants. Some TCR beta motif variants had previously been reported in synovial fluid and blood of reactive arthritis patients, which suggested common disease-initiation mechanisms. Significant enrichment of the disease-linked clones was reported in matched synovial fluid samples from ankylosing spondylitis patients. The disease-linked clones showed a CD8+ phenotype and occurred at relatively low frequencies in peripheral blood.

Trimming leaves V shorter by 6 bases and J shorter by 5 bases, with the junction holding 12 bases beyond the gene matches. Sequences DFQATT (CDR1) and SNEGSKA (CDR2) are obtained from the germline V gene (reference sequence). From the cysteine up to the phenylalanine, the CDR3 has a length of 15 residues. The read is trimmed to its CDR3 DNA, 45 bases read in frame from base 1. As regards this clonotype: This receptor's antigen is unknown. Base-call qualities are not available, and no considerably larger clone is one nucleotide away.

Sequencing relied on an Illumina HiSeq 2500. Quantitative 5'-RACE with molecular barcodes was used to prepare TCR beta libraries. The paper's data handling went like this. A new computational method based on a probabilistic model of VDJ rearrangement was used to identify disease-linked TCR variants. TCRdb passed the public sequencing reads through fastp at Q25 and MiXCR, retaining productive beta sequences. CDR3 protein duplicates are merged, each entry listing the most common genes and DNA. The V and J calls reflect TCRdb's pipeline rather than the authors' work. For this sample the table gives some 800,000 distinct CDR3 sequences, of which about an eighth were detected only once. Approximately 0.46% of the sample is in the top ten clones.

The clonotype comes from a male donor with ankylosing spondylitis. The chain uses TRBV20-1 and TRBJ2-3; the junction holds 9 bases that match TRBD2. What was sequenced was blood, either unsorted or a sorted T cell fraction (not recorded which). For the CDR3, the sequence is CSAIAGESVLDTQYF. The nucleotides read TGCAGTGCCATAGCGGGGGAGTCGGTACTAGATACGCAGTATTTT.